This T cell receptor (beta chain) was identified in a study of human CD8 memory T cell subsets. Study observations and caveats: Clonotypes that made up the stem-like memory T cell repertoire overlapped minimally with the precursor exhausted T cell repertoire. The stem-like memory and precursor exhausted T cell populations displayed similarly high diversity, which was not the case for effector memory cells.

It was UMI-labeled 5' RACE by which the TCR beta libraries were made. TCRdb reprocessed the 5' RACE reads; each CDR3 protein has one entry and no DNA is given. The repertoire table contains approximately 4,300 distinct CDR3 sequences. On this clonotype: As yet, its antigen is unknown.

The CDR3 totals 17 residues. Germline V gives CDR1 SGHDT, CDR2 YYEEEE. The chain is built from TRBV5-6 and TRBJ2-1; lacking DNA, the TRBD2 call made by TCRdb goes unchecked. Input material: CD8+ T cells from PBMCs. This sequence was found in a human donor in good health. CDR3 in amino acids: CASSLGGPSGRAFEQFF.